This TCR beta chain came from a study of shared clonotypes between healthy human individuals. The junction had 13 bases not matched to a gene; V was cut back by 4 bases and J by 2 bases. The CDR3 is made up of 18 amino acids. The germline gives CDR1 SGHVS, CDR2 FNYEAQ. Overall study findings and caveats: What limited the represented genetic and exposure-history diversity was the small number of donors. Generation probability values for non-shared clonotypes were lower than those for clonotypes shared by all four donors.

Recent vaccinations or acute infections were absent in the healthy HIV-negative adult donors. Caucasian adults living in Nashville, Tennessee, provided all samples. As regards this clone: What it binds is unknown.

Only in-frame clones appear in the TCRdb table, and some are missing; sequencing was by immunoSEQ multiplex PCR. This table holds around 340,000 clones, around four fifths found once. The TCR comes from a man under 40 in good health. Sequencing was performed on memory CD4+ T cells sorted from blood. Described subset: CD45RA-negative fraction. The V gene is TRBV7-6, the J gene TRBJ2-2, with 7 positions matching TRBD2. CDR3: CASSSFGGGAENTGELFF. Written as DNA, the CDR3 is TGTGCCAGCAGCTCCTTCGGGGGAGGGGCTGAAAACACCGGGGAGCTGTTTTTT.